The next 7 T cell receptor beta chains were all read from a single sample in a study of cytomegalovirus exposure and HLA in healthy donors. The PCR was carried out with 60 Vbeta primers and 13 Jbeta primers. Generated by immunoSEQ multiplex PCR, the TCRdb table keeps only in-frame clones and is missing some. Here the sample table reports approximately 79,000 clones. Specimen: PBMCs. These receptors were collected from a man aged 40-49 years in good health and CMV-seronegative.

The chain carries TRBV7-9 and TRBJ2-2; D might be TRBD2 (5 bases). This CDR3 comprises 15 residues. Trimming pared 3 bases from V and 3 bases from J, leaving 11 bases between. Looked up from germline, CDR1 is SEHNR and CDR2 is FQNEAQ (reference sequence). Written as DNA, the CDR3 is TGTGCCAGCAGCTTCGGCGGGTATGACACCGGGGAGCTGTTTTTT. Its protein is CASSFGGYDTGELFF. The full variable domain, in which reference TRBV7-9 and TRBJ2-2 provide the parts outside the CDR3, is DTGVSQNPRHKITKRGQNVTFRCDPISEHNRLYWYRQTLGQGPEFLTYFQNEAQLEKSRLLSDRFSAERPKGSFSTLEIQRTEQGDSAMYLCASSFGGYDTGELFFGEGSRLTVL.

J is TRBJ2-2 and V is TRBV11-3; D is possibly TRBD2 (5 bases). The V and J ends lost 3 bases and 6 bases respectively, with 14 bases between them. Germline V lookup: CDR1 SGHNT, CDR2 YENEEA. The CDR3 length is 15 residues. The CDR3 bases are TGTGCCAGCAGCTTTCGGGGAGCAGCGGCCGGGGAGCTGTTTTTT. It codes for CASSFRGAAAGELFF.

The chain uses TRBV29-1 and TRBJ2-1; 9 nucleotides match TRBD1. Germline CDR1 SQVTM, CDR2 ANQGSEA. V shed 5 bases, J shed 4 bases, and the junction held 12 bases outside the gene matches. This CDR3 has 16 residues. Here the CDR3 reads CSVPGQGGGIYNEQFF. The CDR3 coding sequence is TGCAGCGTTCCGGGACAGGGAGGGGGGATATACAATGAGCAGTTCTTC.

The V and J genes are TRBV4-3 and TRBJ2-7, with D perhaps TRBD2 (5 bases). V was clipped by 3 bases and J by 2 bases, with 17 bases between them. Germline values: CDR1 LGHNA, CDR2 YSLEER. The CDR3 consists of 16 residues. CDR3: CASSQALERQPYEQYF. CDR3 sequence (DNA): TGCGCCAGCAGCCAGGCGTTAGAGCGGCAGCCCTACGAGCAGTACTTC.

This rearrangement joins TRBV6-5 to TRBJ1-5, with no clear D. The V and J ends lost 8 bases and 5 bases respectively, with 13 bases between them. This CDR3 region has 13 residues. In germline, CDR1 is MNHEY, CDR2 SVGAGI. The CDR3 reads CASGPGNYQPQHF. CDR3 nucleotides: TGTGCCAGCGGTCCAGGCAATTATCAGCCCCAGCATTTT.

The V and J genes are TRBV7-9 and TRBJ2-5; D unclear. Germline CDR1 and CDR2: SEHNR and FQNEAQ (reference sequence). The CDR3 is 14 residues long. Trimming cost V 0 bases and J 2 bases, with 7 bases left between them. The chain's CDR3 is CASSLAAKQETQYF. DNA of the CDR3: TGTGCCAGCAGCTTAGCAGCTAAACAAGAGACCCAGTACTTC.

A word on this clone: Other DNA sequences in this sample translate to the same CDR3. This chain uses TRBV7-9 with TRBJ1-1; no reliable D call. Germline assignment: CDR1 SEHNR and CDR2 FQNEAQ (reference sequence). The CDR3 consists of 12 residues. With 5 bases removed from V and 2 bases from J, the gap between germline ends came to 6 bases. Written as DNA, the CDR3 is TGTGCCAGCAGCCCCACAAACACTGAAGCTTTCTTT. This sequence encodes CASSPTNTEAFF. The full variable domain, in which reference TRBV7-9 and TRBJ1-1 provide the parts outside the CDR3, is DTGVSQNPRHKITKRGQNVTFRCDPISEHNRLYWYRQTLGQGPEFLTYFQNEAQLEKSRLLSDRFSAERPKGSFSTLEIQRTEQGDSAMYLCASSPTNTEAFFGQGTRLTVV.